Below, 31 T cell receptor beta chains from the same sample are listed, as sequenced in a study of a mutant IDH1 vaccine in newly diagnosed glioma. Profiling relied on immunoSEQ multiplex PCR, and the TCRdb table lists in-frame clones only, not all of them. The sample includes around 60,000 clones, roughly 81% of them seen just once. This sample's time point: week 35, safety follow-up. All doses held 300 ug of mutant IDH1 20-mer peptide, with topical imiquimod. These TCRs are of unknown antigen specificity. The material sequenced was PBMCs, taken from a glioma patient whose treatment included an IDH1 peptide vaccine. These receptors originate from a man in his forties with glioma.

There are a few counts of this clone. This chain links TRBV27 with TRBJ1-5; a weak D match, TRBD1 (6 bases). The germline CDR1 and CDR2 sequences are MNHEY and SMNVEV (reference sequence). Trimming shortened V by 3 bases and J by 6 bases, and 9 bases separated the two germline ends. The CDR3 runs to 13 residues. The CDR3 sequence: CASSFTGSQPQHF. As DNA, the CDR3 is TGTGCCAGCAGTTTTACAGGGAGTCAGCCCCAGCATTTT.

The chain has TRBV27 and TRBJ2-6; 9 bases map to TRBD1. CDR3 size: 18 residues. Per germline, CDR1 MNHEY and CDR2 SMNVEV (reference sequence). The junction had 9 bases not matched to a gene; V was cut back by 3 bases and J by 3 bases. The CDR3 coding sequence is TGTGCCAGCAGTTTCAGACAGGGGGAGTTGAGTGGGGCCAACGTCCTGACTTTC. Translating gives CASSFRQGELSGANVLTF.

This chain uses TRBV4-3 with TRBJ2-7; 7 bases agree with TRBD1. The CDR3 sequence is 13 residues long. Germline trimming cut 0 bases from V and 5 bases from J; bases unmatched to any gene: 1. Germline values: CDR1 LGHNA, CDR2 YSLEER. The CDR3, as DNA: TGCGCCAGCAGCCAAGACGACAGGGACGAGCAGTACTTC. Protein product: CASSQDDRDEQYF.

This sequence joins TRBV4-3 and TRBJ2-1; the match to TRBD2 covers 13 bases. The CDR3 is 15 residues long. Germline CDR1 reads LGHNA; CDR2 reads YSLEER. The junction had 2 bases not matched to a gene; V was cut back by 2 bases and J by 7 bases. CDR3 loop: CASSQTSGGANEQFF. Written as DNA, the CDR3 is TGCGCCAGCAGCCAAACTAGCGGGGGGGCGAATGAGCAGTTCTTC.

V is TRBV4-2 and J is TRBJ1-4; the D is unclear. Between the trimmed V and J ends, which lost 0 bases and 7 bases, there was a span of 18 bases. Germline CDR1 is LGHNA and CDR2 is YNFKEQ. The CDR3 sequence is 17 residues long. CDR3 sequence reads: CASSQDSVRSIIEKLFF. CDR3 DNA: TGTGCCAGCAGCCAAGATTCGGTTCGGTCAATCATTGAAAAACTGTTTTTT.

The rearrangement joins TRBV10-3 to TRBJ2-7; D gene unclear. Trimming removed 4 bases at V and 8 bases at J, with 12 bases between. The length of the CDR3 is 12 residues. The germline CDR1 and CDR2 sequences are ENHRY and SYGVKD. CDR3 nucleotides: TGTGCCATCAGTGGCTCAACCGTGCAGCAGTACTTC. It is translated as CAISGSTVQQYF.

This clone was seen only once. This rearrangement joins TRBV7-9 to TRBJ2-2; TRBD2 agrees at 12 bases. CDR3 length: 16 residues. The germline V gene encodes CDR1 SEHNR and CDR2 FQNEAQ (reference sequence). The junction had 5 bases not matched to a gene; V was cut back by 5 bases and J by 4 bases. The CDR3 nucleotides read TGTGCCAGCAGCCTGGGACTAGCGGGTGCCACCGGGGAGCTGTTTTTT. The encoded protein is CASSLGLAGATGELFF.

The chain is built from TRBV5-4 and TRBJ2-3, with 10 bases that match TRBD1. V lost 5 bases and J lost 4; bases outside the gene matches: 10. CDR3 length equals 16 residues. Germline V gene sequence: CDR1 SGHNT, CDR2 YYREEE (reference sequence). This CDR3 reads CASSSPGTGVADTQYF. The CDR3 nucleotides are TGTGCCAGCAGTTCGCCCGGGACAGGGGTGGCAGATACGCAGTATTTT.

The chain couples TRBV19 to TRBJ2-4; unclear D gene. The CDR3 spans 14 residues. V was trimmed by 3 bases and J by 2 bases, leaving 8 bases between them. Germline CDR1 and CDR2: LNHDA and SQIVND (reference sequence). The CDR3 loop is CASSIPGSKNIQYF. The CDR3 DNA follows: TGTGCCAGTAGTATTCCTGGGTCCAAAAACATTCAGTACTTC.

The chain couples TRBV25-1 to TRBJ2-5; TRBD2 matches 11 bases. The J call may be wrong; the DNA end is better matched by TRBJ2-7. The CDR3 is 12 amino acids. The germline CDR1 and CDR2 sequences are MGHDK and SYGVNS. The CDR3 region has the DNA TGTGCCAGCAGCGGACTAGCGGGCGAGCAGTACTTC. Translation: CASSGLAGEQYF.

V usage is TRBV9 and J usage is TRBJ2-2; D gene unclear. CDR3 length equals 15 residues. CDR1 is SGDLS, CDR2 YYNGEE, per germline. Trimming pared 0 bases from V and 7 bases from J, leaving 13 bases between. The CDR3 DNA follows: TGTGCCAGCAGCGTAGGAGCAAGCTATTTCGGGGAGCTGTTTTTT. It translates to CASSVGASYFGELFF.

Comment on this clone: The junction does not match germline at one end; this may be a read error. The J gene is TRBJ2-2, the V gene TRBV5-4, with 8 bases that match TRBD2. The CDR3 is 16 residues long. Per the germline V gene, CDR1 is SGHNT and CDR2 is YYREEE (reference sequence). The CDR3 loop reads CASSQAGVDRGGELFF. The CDR3 coding sequence is TGCGCCAGCAGCCAAGCGGGAGTTGATCGGGGCGGGGAGCTGTTTTTT.

The V gene is TRBV6-6, the J gene TRBJ2-5; 13 positions agree with TRBD2. Losses at the gene ends were 5 bases for V and 5 bases for J; bases not matched to a gene: 5. Germline V lookup: CDR1 MNHNY, CDR2 SVGAGI (reference sequence). This CDR3 is built from 15 residues. CDR3 DNA: TGTGCCAGCAGTAGGGGACTAGCGGGGTTTGAGACCCAGTACTTC. Encoded protein: CASSRGLAGFETQYF.

The chain carries TRBV21-1 and TRBJ2-2; the table's D call, TRBD2, was not checked against the DNA. TRBV21-1 is tagged as a pseudogene. The CDR3 covers 14 residues. The CDR3 DNA sequence: TGTGCCATCGATAAAACTTTCGACACCGGGGAGCTGTTTTTT. It translates to CAIDKTFDTGELFF.

The chain is built from TRBV4-1 and TRBJ1-6; a weak D match, TRBD1 (5 bases). The germline V gene has CDR1 MGHRA and CDR2 YSYEKL. The CDR3 sequence is 16 residues long. The V gene lost 2 bases and the J gene lost 7 bases, with 15 bases spanning the gap. In nucleotides, the CDR3 is TGCGCCAGCAGCCAACTATTCGGGGGACCCAATTCACCCCTCCACTTT. This translates into CASSQLFGGPNSPLHF.

The chain is built from TRBV7-2 and TRBJ2-7; D possibly corresponds to TRBD1 (6 bases). There are 14 residues in the CDR3. V lost 6 bases and J lost 3, with 15 bases in between. Per germline, CDR1 SGHTA and CDR2 FQGNSA. The CDR3 is CASSPVGQHYEQYF. The CDR3 DNA follows: TGTGCCAGCAGTCCCGTTGGACAGCACTACGAGCAGTACTTC.

V and J are TRBV5-1 and TRBJ2-3, with 8 nucleotides matching TRBD2. This CDR3 comprises 14 residues. V gave up 4 bases and J gave up 5 bases; unmatched junction bases: 6. Germline loops: CDR1 SGHRS, CDR2 YFSETQ. The CDR3 nucleotides read TGCGCCAGCAGCCTGCGGGGGGCTGGAGATACGCAGTATTTT. Protein: CASSLRGAGDTQYF.

This chain connects TRBV5-1 to TRBJ2-7; 9 bases line up with TRBD2. This CDR3 is built from 17 residues. V was clipped by 0 bases and J by 4 bases; unmatched bases: 11. Germline V gene data show CDR1 as SGHRS and CDR2 as YFSETQ. The CDR3 region has the DNA TGCGCCAGCAGCTTGGGACGTAGCGGGAGAACCCTTTACGAGCAGTACTTC. It yields the protein CASSLGRSGRTLYEQYF.

The V call is TRBV4-3, the J call TRBJ2-7; 7 nucleotides agree with TRBD2. V gave up 1 base and J gave up 5 bases; unmatched junction bases: 8. The V gene's germline CDR1 is LGHNA and CDR2 YSLEER. The length of the CDR3 is 15 residues. CDR3 nucleotide sequence: TGCGCCAGCAGCCAAGGACGCGGGAGTCTCAACGAGCAGTACTTC. Protein: CASSQGRGSLNEQYF.

This clone has just a few counts. The chain recombines TRBV15 with TRBJ2-7, with 8 bases identical to TRBD1. The CDR3 contains 17 residues. The germline V gene has CDR1 LNHNV and CDR2 YYDKDF (reference sequence). The V segment lost 1 base and the J segment 2 bases; nucleotides outside the gene matches: 10. The CDR3 DNA sequence: TGTGCCACCAGCAGAGGGTACGAACAGGGGGGTGCCTACGAGCAGTACTTC. It codes for CATSRGYEQGGAYEQYF.

The chain employs TRBV6-1 and TRBJ1-2; 7 bases are shared with TRBD1. The CDR3 has 13 amino acids. V lost 5 bases to trimming and J lost 4 bases; unmatched junction nucleotides: 4. CDR1 MNHNS and CDR2 SASEGT come from the germline V gene. The CDR3 bases are TGTGCCAGCAGTAACCGGGACAGCTATGGCTACACCTTC. This translates into CASSNRDSYGYTF.

This clone was seen more than once but under ten times. The V gene is TRBV6-5, the J gene TRBJ1-2; no clear D gene. The length of the CDR3 is 13 residues. V lost 5 bases, J lost 3 bases, and 10 bases lay in between. Germline V gene lookup returns CDR1 MNHEY and CDR2 SVGAGI. Here the CDR3 reads CASSNRGYYGYTF. In DNA, the CDR3 is TGTGCCAGCAGTAACCGGGGTTACTATGGCTACACCTTC.

V is TRBV12-5 and J is TRBJ2-7; D may be TRBD2 (6 bases). CDR3 size: 17 residues. V was trimmed by 7 bases and J by 7 bases, leaving 29 bases between them. Per germline, CDR1 LGHNT and CDR2 FRNRAP. The CDR3 region is CASAYAGPLSSETEQYF. Here the CDR3 DNA reads TGTGCTAGTGCCTACGCGGGGCCACTCTCCTCTGAAACTGAGCAGTACTTC.

The rearrangement links TRBV11-1 to TRBJ2-7; D gene unclear. V gave up 5 bases and J gave up 3 bases, with 11 bases separating them. Germline V gene lookup returns CDR1 SGHAT and CDR2 FQDESV (reference sequence). The CDR3 is 13 amino acids. The CDR3 loop is CASSLVGRYEQYF. The CDR3 DNA is TGTGCCAGCAGCCTGGTCGGGCGCTACGAGCAGTACTTC. The whole variable domain, filled in from reference TRBV11-1 and TRBJ2-7, reads EAEVAQSPRYKITEKSQAVAFWCDPISGHATLYWYRQILGQGPELLVQFQDESVVDDSQLPKDRFSAERLKGVDSTLKIQPAELGDSAMYLCASSLVGRYEQYFGPGTRLTVT.

This chain uses TRBV18 with TRBJ1-3, with D tentatively TRBD1 (5 bases). The CDR3 runs to 16 residues. Trimming pared 2 bases from V and 5 bases from J, leaving 16 bases between. Looked up from germline, CDR1 is KGHSH and CDR2 is LQKENI. The CDR3 region has the DNA TGTGCCAGCTCACCATTGGGACCCACCGAAAGAAACACCATATATTTT. As protein: CASSPLGPTERNTIYF. Variable domain in full (rest from reference TRBV18 and TRBJ1-3): NAGVMQNPRHLVRRRGQEARLRCSPMKGHSHVYWYRQLPEEGLKFMVYLQKENIIDESGMPKERFSAEFPKEGPSILRIQQVVRGDSAAYFCASSPLGPTERNTIYFGEGSWLTVV.

The gene calls are TRBV4-2 and TRBJ2-5, with TRBD2 identical over 12 bases. In germline, CDR1 is LGHNA, CDR2 YNFKEQ. This CDR3 region has 20 residues. V trimming: 4 bases; J trimming: 5 bases; junction bases outside the gene matches: 20. CDR3 bases: TGTGCCAGCAGCCCGACCGGCGCCTGGCTAGCGGGGGGGCCAGGTGAGACCCAGTACTTC. As protein: CASSPTGAWLAGGPGETQYF.

This chain uses TRBV6-5 with TRBJ2-3; no firm D call. Per the germline V gene, CDR1 is MNHEY and CDR2 is SVGAGI. V gave up 2 bases and J gave up 0 bases, with 9 bases separating them. The CDR3 is made up of 15 amino acids. The CDR3 nucleotides read TGTGCCAGCAGTTACGGGCAGGCGAGCACAGATACGCAGTATTTT. This codes for CASSYGQASTDTQYF.

Of note for this clone: Other DNA sequences in this sample translate to the same CDR3. The chain couples TRBV30 to TRBJ1-2; no reliable D call. CDR1 is GTSNPN and CDR2 is SVGIG in the germline V gene (reference sequence). The CDR3 runs to 13 residues. V gave up 4 bases and J gave up 5 bases, with 14 bases separating them. CDR3 DNA sequence: TGTGCCTGGAACCCCCCCAAAGCGTATGGCTACACCTTC. Protein: CAWNPPKAYGYTF.

This clone was seen once. The chain has TRBV14 and TRBJ2-1; TRBD2 is a possible D gene (6 bases). The germline V and J ends were trimmed by 4 bases and 4 bases, with 14 bases remaining between them. The CDR3 totals 15 residues. Germline values: CDR1 SGHDN, CDR2 FVKESK. As DNA, the CDR3 is TGTGCCAGCAGCCCCCCCCCGGGAGCTTACAATGAGCAGTTCTTC. It encodes CASSPPPGAYNEQFF.

This chain links TRBV7-9 with TRBJ2-2; D call uncertain. The length of the CDR3 is 12 residues. Trimming removed 1 base at V and 7 bases at J, with 4 bases between. Germline lookup yields CDR1 SEHNR and CDR2 FQNEAQ (reference sequence). Written as DNA, the CDR3 is TGTGCCAGCAGCTTAGACTTCGGGGAGCTGTTTTTT. Its protein product is CASSLDFGELFF.

The chain uses TRBV27 and TRBJ2-7, with unresolved D. V lost 3 bases and J 5 bases, leaving 14 bases between the germline ends. Germline assignment: CDR1 MNHEY and CDR2 SMNVEV (reference sequence). The CDR3 contains 14 residues. The CDR3 spells CASSFFAQPDEQYF. CDR3 sequence (DNA): TGTGCCAGCAGTTTCTTCGCACAGCCGGACGAGCAGTACTTC.